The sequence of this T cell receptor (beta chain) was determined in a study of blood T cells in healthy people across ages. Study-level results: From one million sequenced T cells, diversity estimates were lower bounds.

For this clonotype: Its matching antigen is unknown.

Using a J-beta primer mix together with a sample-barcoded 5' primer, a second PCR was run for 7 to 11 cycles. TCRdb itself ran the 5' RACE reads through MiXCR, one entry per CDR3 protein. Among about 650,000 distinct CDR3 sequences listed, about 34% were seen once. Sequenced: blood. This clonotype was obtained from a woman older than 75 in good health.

The CDR3 DNA follows: TGCGCCAGCAGTCGTACGGGGGATCATGGCTACACCTTC. Amino acid sequence: CASSRTGDHGYTF. V gene TRBV4-1 combines with J gene TRBJ1-2, with a tentative D call TRBD1 (5 bases). V dropped 6 bases and J dropped 6 bases, with 14 bases sitting between them. The CDR3 sequence is 13 residues long. Per the germline V gene, CDR1 is MGHRA and CDR2 is YSYEKL.